What follows are 16 T cell receptor beta chains derived from one specimen sequenced in a study of cytomegalovirus exposure and HLA in healthy donors. A multiplex PCR was run with 60 Vbeta primers and 13 Jbeta primers. TCRdb keeps only in-frame clones here, not all; method: immunoSEQ multiplex PCR. This table lists 150,000 to 200,000 clones. The sequenced material came from PBMCs. These receptors came from a woman younger than 35 in good health and CMV-seropositive.

V and J are TRBV19 and TRBJ1-2, with 9 bases lining up with TRBD1. CDR1 is LNHDA and CDR2 is SQIVND in the germline V gene (reference sequence). V dropped 5 bases and J dropped 3; count of bases not matched to a gene: 4. The CDR3 runs to 14 residues. CDR3 nucleotides: TGTGCCAGTAGTCCTCGGGACAGGGACTATGGCTACACCTTC. It codes for CASSPRDRDYGYTF.

The V and J genes are TRBV29-1 and TRBJ2-3; possible D gene TRBD2, 6 bases. V was clipped by 7 bases and J by 3 bases, with 20 bases between them. There are 15 residues in the CDR3. CDR1 SQVTM and CDR2 ANQGSEA come from the germline V gene. CDR3 in amino acids: CSGAGGVKGTDTQYF. DNA for the CDR3: TGCAGCGGGGCAGGCGGGGTAAAGGGGACAGATACGCAGTATTTT.

This chain links TRBV11-3 with TRBJ1-3; 7 bases are shared with TRBD1. J gave up 1 base and V 3 bases, and 3 bases lay outside the gene matches. The CDR3 contains 15 residues. Germline CDR1 reads SGHNT; CDR2 reads YENEEA. CDR3 residues: CASSFSRGSGNTIYF. As DNA, the CDR3 is TGTGCCAGCAGCTTCTCCAGGGGGTCTGGAAACACCATATATTTT.

On this clone: A junction end diverges from the germline sequence, so it may reflect a read error. This chain uses TRBV18 with TRBJ2-1; 7 bases fit TRBD1. The length of the CDR3 is 12 residues. The germline V gene encodes CDR1 KGHSH and CDR2 LQKENI. Here the CDR3 DNA reads TGTGCCAGCTCACCCCAGAGTGAGGGGGCTCTCTTC. It translates to CASSPQSEGALF.

The chain couples TRBV5-1 to TRBJ1-2, with a tentative D call TRBD1 (5 bases). The germline V and J ends were trimmed by 2 bases and 5 bases, with 10 bases remaining between them. Germline CDR1 reads SGHRS; CDR2 reads YFSETQ. CDR3 length: 13 residues. The CDR3 nucleotides are TGCGCCAGCAGCTTTGGGGCAGATTATGGCTACACCTTC. The encoded protein is CASSFGADYGYTF. The full variable domain, with the rest looked up from reference TRBV5-1 and TRBJ1-2, is KAGVTQTPRYLIKTRGQQVTLSCSPISGHRSVSWYQQTPGQGLQFLFEYFSETQRNKGNFPGRFSGRQFSNSRSEMNVSTLELGDSALYLCASSFGADYGYTFGSGTRLTVV.

The rearrangement joins TRBV6-6 to TRBJ1-5; the D is unclear. The CDR3 is 12 amino acids. V lost 9 bases and J lost 1, with 7 bases in between. CDR1 is MNHNY and CDR2 is SVGAGI in the germline V gene (reference sequence). CDR3 protein: CASHESNQPQHF. The CDR3 bases are TGTGCCAGTCATGAGAGCAATCAGCCCCAGCATTTT.

This sequence joins TRBV2 and TRBJ1-1; a possible D gene is TRBD1 (5 bases). Germline assignment: CDR1 SNHLY and CDR2 FYNNEI. The length of the CDR3 is 13 residues. Trimming stripped 3 bases from V and 0 bases from J, with 5 bases between. CDR3 sequence (DNA): TGTGCCAGCAGTGACAGGGTGAACACTGAAGCTTTCTTT. This translates into CASSDRVNTEAFF.

CDR3 coding DNA: TGTGCCAGCAGTAACAGGGGCAGGGGGCTCTTGGGCTACACCTTC. Protein product: CASSNRGRGLLGYTF. The genes are TRBV6-5 and TRBJ1-2; 8 bases match TRBD1. The V gene end was trimmed by 5 bases and the J gene end by 8 bases; junction bases not matched to a gene: 13. The CDR3 sequence is 15 residues long. The germline gives CDR1 MNHEY, CDR2 SVGAGI.

The rearrangement uses TRBV7-6 and TRBJ1-1, with 7 positions matching TRBD1. Germline assignment: CDR1 SGHVS and CDR2 FNYEAQ. The CDR3 spans 15 residues. Trimming removed 8 bases from V and 3 bases from J; junction bases left unmatched: 12. CDR3 DNA sequence: TGTGCCAGCGGCCGCAGGGGGGCAGGGGACACTGAAGCTTTCTTT. This encodes CASGRRGAGDTEAFF.

This chain uses TRBV7-9 with TRBJ1-1; 7 bases are a match to TRBD1. The CDR3 consists of 13 residues. V lost 5 bases and J lost 8; bases outside the gene matches: 8. Germline V gene data show CDR1 as SEHNR and CDR2 as FQNEAQ (reference sequence). The CDR3 bases are TGTGCCAGCAGCCCCAGGGGGAGTTCGGAAGCTTTCTTT. Translated, it gives CASSPRGSSEAFF.

The chain recombines TRBV4-1 with TRBJ1-2; weak D call: TRBD1 (6 bases). Per the germline V gene, CDR1 is MGHRA and CDR2 is YSYEKL. CDR3 length: 13 amino acids. Between the trimmed V and J ends, which lost 2 bases and 4 bases, there was a span of 8 bases. CDR3 sequence reads: CASSQTGSYGYTF. CDR3 nucleotides: TGCGCCAGCAGCCAAACAGGGTCCTATGGCTACACCTTC.

The rearrangement uses TRBV5-4 and TRBJ1-1, with 7 positions matching TRBD1. This CDR3 comprises 14 residues. With 2 bases clipped from V and 7 bases from J, the junction kept 8 bases outside the gene matches. CDR1 and CDR2 (germline): SGHNT, YYREEE (reference sequence). Here the CDR3 reads CASSLGGGKNEAFF. Written as DNA, the CDR3 is TGTGCCAGCAGCTTAGGAGGGGGCAAGAATGAAGCTTTCTTT.

The chain is built from TRBV6-5 and TRBJ2-7; D is undetermined. The V and J ends lost 4 bases and 0 bases respectively, with 16 bases between them. The CDR3 loop spans 16 amino acids. Germline assignment: CDR1 MNHEY and CDR2 SVGAGI. The CDR3: CASSSTYSPSSYEQYF. The DNA for the CDR3 is TGTGCCAGCAGTTCGACCTACAGCCCCAGCTCCTACGAGCAGTACTTC.

This chain connects TRBV6-5 to TRBJ2-5, with D possibly being TRBD1 (5 bases). Germline V gives CDR1 MNHEY, CDR2 SVGAGI. Trimming shortened V by 0 bases and J by 5 bases, and 13 bases separated the two germline ends. CDR3 length equals 15 residues. The CDR3 sequence: CASSYSTGKGETQYF. CDR3 bases: TGTGCCAGCAGTTACTCCACAGGCAAGGGGGAGACCCAGTACTTC.

The chain uses TRBV6-1 and TRBJ1-5, with D maybe TRBD1 (5 bases). V lost 0 bases, J lost 5 bases, and 14 bases lay in between. The CDR3 loop spans 16 amino acids. Germline V CDR1 and CDR2: MNHNS, SASEGT. The CDR3 here is CASSEARQTRHQPQHF. The CDR3 DNA is TGTGCCAGCAGTGAAGCCCGACAGACCCGCCATCAGCCCCAGCATTTT.

The chain is built from TRBV9 and TRBJ2-5; the D is unclear. CDR1 and CDR2 (germline): SGDLS, YYNGEE. Trimming shortened V by 0 bases and J by 2 bases, and 5 bases separated the two germline ends. This CDR3 is built from 13 residues. This CDR3 reads CASSVGQQETQYF. CDR3 DNA: TGTGCCAGCAGCGTAGGTCAGCAAGAGACCCAGTACTTC.